The source of this T cell receptor beta chain is a study of molecular identifiers for immune sequencing clone quantification. This CDR3 region has 15 residues. The V segment lost 1 base and the J segment 3 bases; nucleotides outside the gene matches: 5. Germline CDR1 reads MNHEY; CDR2 reads SVGAGI. TCRdb reprocessed the PCR reads with MiXCR, giving one entry per CDR3 protein. The data contain roughly 320,000 distinct CDR3 sequences, roughly a quarter of them singletons. Only one count was recorded for this clonotype. It may be a read error: a sequence one base away is much more abundant. No conserved phenylalanine or tryptophan is present at the end of the CDR3, so a read error is the likely explanation.

The material sequenced was naive CD8+ T cells from blood, with Jurkat cell RNA spiked in. Indicated subset: FACS-sorted CD8+CD4-CCR7+CD45RA+ naive T cells. The receptor comes from a human donor in good health. Some libraries in this study had Jurkat cell RNA spiked in. The rearrangement uses TRBV6-5 and TRBJ1-1; TRBD1 aligns across 7 bases. The CDR3 region is CASSYLTGPDTEAFS. Here the CDR3 DNA reads TGTGCCAGCAGTTACTTGACAGGGCCGGACACTGAAGCTTTCTCT.